These 25 T cell receptor beta chains were sequenced from one sample in a study of T cell responses to AZD1222 COVID-19 vaccine. Sequenced by immunoSEQ multiplex PCR; TCRdb stores in-frame clones only, minus some. The data contain 60,000 to 70,000 clones, roughly four fifths of them singletons. Sequences were derived from peripheral blood, sampled on day 0 of AZD1222 vaccination. The source of these receptors is an adult in good health.

The J gene is TRBJ1-1, the V gene TRBV4-1; D is undetermined. CDR3 length: 15 residues. V gave up 0 bases and J gave up 1 base, with 9 bases separating them. Germline V gives CDR1 MGHRA, CDR2 YSYEKL. CDR3 protein: CASSQDQVKNTEAFF. The CDR3 nucleotides are TGCGCCAGCAGCCAAGATCAAGTTAAGAACACTGAAGCTTTCTTT.

The V and J genes are TRBV4-2 and TRBJ1-5; D is ambiguous. The CDR3 sequence is 15 residues long. In germline, CDR1 is LGHNA, CDR2 YNFKEQ. Trimming pared 4 bases from V and 1 base from J, leaving 11 bases between. CDR3 sequence: CASSPYRASNQPQHF. The DNA for the CDR3 is TGTGCCAGCAGCCCTTATAGGGCGAGCAATCAGCCCCAGCATTTT.

The rearrangement joins TRBV19 to TRBJ1-1, with D possibly matching TRBD1 (6 bases). Deletions cut 6 bases from V and 3 bases from J, with 14 bases between. The CDR3 spans 14 residues. Germline V gene sequence: CDR1 LNHDA, CDR2 SQIVND (reference sequence). The CDR3 is CASSSYTGYTEAFF. The CDR3 bases are TGTGCCAGTAGCAGCTACACAGGGTACACTGAAGCTTTCTTT.

This chain joins TRBV5-5 and TRBJ1-5; D is uncertain. V lost 3 bases to trimming and J lost 2 bases, with 12 bases between them. CDR3 length: 15 amino acids. The V gene's germline CDR1 is SGHKS and CDR2 YYEKEE (reference sequence). Written as DNA, the CDR3 is TGTGCCAGCAGCTGGATGGGGTCAGGCAATCAGCCCCAGCATTTT. Protein product: CASSWMGSGNQPQHF.

This chain joins TRBV23-1 and TRBJ2-1; D ambiguous. TRBV23-1 qualifies as an ORF whose function is uncertain. The V end was cut by 0 bases, the J end by 4 bases, with 13 bases between. This CDR3 has 16 amino acids. The CDR3 DNA sequence: TGCGCCAGCAGTCAATCGGGGTATACTGGATACAATGAGCAGTTCTTC. Encoded protein: CASSQSGYTGYNEQFF.

For the CDR3, the DNA is TGTGCCAGCAGTAACACGCTAGCGAACGAGCAGTACTTC. It yields the protein CASSNTLANEQYF. V and J are TRBV2 and TRBJ2-7; a possible D gene is TRBD2 (6 bases). The CDR3 consists of 13 residues. Trimming cost V 5 bases and J 5 bases, with 13 bases left between them. The V gene's germline CDR1 is SNHLY and CDR2 FYNNEI.

A single count supports this clone. The chain joins TRBV19 to TRBJ2-1; 7 bases match TRBD2. J lost 6 bases, V lost 7 bases, and 12 bases had no gene match. This CDR3 is 15 amino acids long. Looked up from germline, CDR1 is LNHDA and CDR2 is SQIVND (reference sequence). This CDR3 reads CASTEWGGSINEQFF. The CDR3 DNA is TGTGCCAGTACCGAGTGGGGGGGATCTATCAATGAGCAGTTCTTC.

The rearrangement uses TRBV12-3 or TRBV12-4 and TRBJ1-5; tentative D call: TRBD1 (5 bases). V shed 5 bases and J shed 2 bases, with 7 bases lying between them. CDR3 length: 13 amino acids. Here the CDR3 DNA reads TGTGCCAGCAGTCCGGGACGCAATCAGCCCCAGCATTTT. Translation gives CASSPGRNQPQHF.

The chain joins TRBV6-5 to TRBJ1-1; 8 bases are shared with TRBD1. Trimming at V came to 5 bases and at J to 1 base, leaving 6 bases not matched to a gene. Germline CDR1 and CDR2: MNHEY and SVGAGI. CDR3 size: 15 residues. The CDR3, as DNA: TGTGCCAGCAGTAGCGGGGACAGGAGGAACACTGAAGCTTTCTTT. Translation: CASSSGDRRNTEAFF.

The chain has TRBV28 and TRBJ1-5; TRBD1 is a possible D gene (6 bases). The CDR3 is 18 amino acids. V was trimmed by 1 base and J by 0 bases, leaving 16 bases between them. CDR1 and CDR2 (germline): MDHEN, SYDVKM. The CDR3 region is CASSLSPGLGASNQPQHF. The CDR3 DNA sequence: TGTGCCAGCAGTTTATCCCCAGGTTTGGGGGCTAGCAATCAGCCCCAGCATTTT.

The CDR3 loop reads CASGSGAAHSNQPQHF. The DNA of the CDR3 is TGTGCTAGTGGGTCCGGGGCAGCCCATAGCAATCAGCCCCAGCATTTT. This chain joins TRBV12-5 and TRBJ1-5, with D perhaps TRBD1 (5 bases). V lost 6 bases, J lost 0 bases, and 15 bases lay in between. The CDR3 contains 16 residues. CDR1 is LGHNT and CDR2 is FRNRAP in the germline V gene.

V and J are TRBV9 and TRBJ2-3, with D uncertain. Germline values: CDR1 SGDLS, CDR2 YYNGEE. The CDR3 has 14 residues. Trimming removed 4 bases from V and 4 bases from J, with 13 bases in between. The CDR3 here is CASSSLGFADTQYF. In DNA form, the CDR3 reads TGTGCCAGCAGCTCGTTAGGTTTCGCAGATACGCAGTATTTT.

The chain combines TRBV7-2 with TRBJ2-5, with no clear D. V was pared by 0 bases and J by 4 bases, with 9 bases between. CDR3 length: 14 residues. Germline CDR1 SGHTA, CDR2 FQGNSA. The CDR3 sequence is CASSLALQRETQYF. The DNA of the CDR3 is TGTGCCAGCAGCTTAGCGCTCCAGCGAGAGACCCAGTACTTC.

In this sample, this clone turned up a few times. V is TRBV7-9 and J is TRBJ1-1; D is unclear. Trimming pared 1 base from V and 11 bases from J, leaving 11 bases between. The CDR3 extends over 12 amino acids. Germline CDR1 is SEHNR and CDR2 is FQNEAQ (reference sequence). DNA of the CDR3: TGTGCCAGCAGCTTAGAGTCCCCGCGGGCTTTCTTT. Translating gives CASSLESPRAFF.

This clone was detected a few times. This chain connects TRBV2 to TRBJ1-2; D gene ambiguous. This CDR3 has 13 residues. Germline CDR1 and CDR2: SNHLY and FYNNEI. V shed 4 bases and J shed 4 bases, with 10 bases lying between them. This chain's CDR3 is CASSAGGTYGYTF. Written as DNA, the CDR3 is TGTGCCAGCAGTGCGGGCGGAACCTATGGCTACACCTTC.

The table lists this clone with a count of one. The CDR3 spells CASSRVGLSLNEQFF. As DNA, the CDR3 is TGCGCCAGCTCTAGGGTAGGGTTATCCCTCAATGAGCAGTTCTTC. V and J are TRBV10-1 and TRBJ2-1; D gene ambiguous. Germline-derived CDR1 and CDR2 are WNHNN and SYGVQD (reference sequence). The CDR3 has 15 amino acids. Trimming pared 8 bases from V and 6 bases from J, leaving 20 bases between.

The sample holds a few counts of this clone. The chain recombines TRBV5-5 with TRBJ1-6; maybe TRBD1 (6 bases). Germline CDR1 is SGHKS and CDR2 is YYEKEE (reference sequence). This CDR3 has 15 residues. V lost 1 base and J 6 bases, leaving 11 bases between the germline ends. The CDR3 reads CASSLTGGVNSPLHF. In DNA form, the CDR3 reads TGTGCCAGCAGCTTGACTGGGGGCGTTAATTCACCCCTCCACTTT.

The chain combines TRBV7-9 with TRBJ1-3, with a tentative D call TRBD1 (5 bases). Germline V CDR1 and CDR2: SEHNR, FQNEAQ (reference sequence). Trimming left V 2 bases short and J 0 bases short, with 11 bases between. The CDR3 runs to 16 residues. CDR3 amino acids: CASSLRGRFSGNTIYF. Here the CDR3 DNA reads TGTGCCAGCAGCTTACGGGGCAGGTTCTCTGGAAACACCATATATTTT.

Only one count was recorded for this clone. The chain links TRBV6-5 to TRBJ1-5; 9 bases are a match to TRBD1. With V trimmed by 7 bases and J by 6 bases, 10 bases remained unmatched. The CDR3 is 15 residues long. Germline values: CDR1 MNHEY, CDR2 SVGAGI. This CDR3 is CASTRAGQGGQPQHF. DNA for the CDR3: TGTGCCAGCACCAGAGCGGGACAGGGAGGTCAGCCCCAGCATTTT.

This chain links TRBV12-3 or TRBV12-4 with TRBJ1-1, with D possibly TRBD1 on 6 matching bases. The length of the CDR3 is 13 residues. Trimming cost V 6 bases and J 8 bases, with 16 bases left between them. CDR3 protein: CASRMGRGLEAFF. In DNA form, the CDR3 reads TGTGCCAGCAGGATGGGCAGGGGCCTGGAAGCTTTCTTT.

The rearrangement links TRBV7-3 to TRBJ2-1; 9 positions agree with TRBD2. The V gene end was trimmed by 3 bases and the J gene end by 2 bases; junction bases not matched to a gene: 5. The CDR3 spans 16 residues. Germline values: CDR1 SGHTA, CDR2 FQGTGA. The CDR3 coding sequence is TGTGCCAGCAGCTTGGGTAGCGGGGGTACCTACAATGAGCAGTTCTTC. It codes for CASSLGSGGTYNEQFF.

As regards this clone: Germline and junction disagree at one end, which may indicate a read error. This rearrangement joins TRBV7-2 to TRBJ1-5; D is unresolved. Germline V gene sequence: CDR1 SGHTA, CDR2 FQGNSA. The CDR3 totals 16 residues. The CDR3, as DNA: TGTGCCAGCAGCCTAGGCGGAACTGTTAGCAATCAGCCCCAACATTTT. It encodes CASSLGGTVSNQPQHF.

V usage is TRBV5-6 and J usage is TRBJ1-5, with TRBD1 matching 8 bases. CDR3 length equals 16 residues. J gave up 4 bases and V 2 bases, and 8 bases lay outside the gene matches. Germline assignment: CDR1 SGHDT and CDR2 YYEEEE. CDR3 DNA sequence: TGTGCCAGCAGCTTTTTCGGGACAGGTGGGAATCAGCCCCAGCATTTT. The encoded protein is CASSFFGTGGNQPQHF.

The rearrangement uses TRBV5-8 and TRBJ2-7; TRBD2 matches at 10 bases. The CDR3 is 14 amino acids. In germline, CDR1 is SGHTS, CDR2 YDEGEE. V lost 5 bases, J lost 2 bases, and 4 bases stayed unmatched. CDR3 protein: CASRLLAGPYEQYF. In DNA form, the CDR3 reads TGTGCCAGCAGACTACTAGCGGGACCCTACGAGCAGTACTTC. The full variable domain, with the rest looked up from reference TRBV5-8 and TRBJ2-7, is EAGVTQSPTHLIKTRGQQATLRCSPISGHTSVYWYQQALGLGLQFLLWYDEGEERNRGNFPPRFSGRQFPNYSSELNVNALELEDSALYLCASRLLAGPYEQYFGPGTRLTVT.

CDR3 protein: CASSQDWTSGAFTDTQYF. The CDR3 bases are TGCGCCAGCAGCCAAGACTGGACTAGCGGGGCCTTCACAGATACGCAGTATTTT. The gene calls are TRBV4-3 and TRBJ2-3, with 12 positions matching TRBD2. CDR3 length: 18 amino acids. Unmatched junction bases numbered 6, after V lost 0 bases and J lost 2 bases. Germline CDR1 is LGHNA and CDR2 is YSLEER.